This T cell receptor (beta chain) was captured in a study of somatic mutations in cytotoxic T cells in rheumatoid arthritis. Background on the study: The flow sorting of some V beta antibody-stained T-cell populations reached nearly 100% purity, and the sorted populations included V beta1+ cells sequenced for TCRB. Regarding the study as a whole: Between rheumatoid arthritis patients and age-matched healthy controls, CD8+ T-cell clonality showed no significant difference. Each of about an eighth of the roughly 65 patients had a largest CD8+ clone that made up more than 20% of CD8+ cells.

Data came from immunoSEQ multiplex PCR; TCRdb stores just in-frame clones and leaves some out. The data contain tens of thousands of clones, just over 85% of them singletons. On this clone itself: Antigen unknown.

CDR3 length equals 11 residues. Trimming cost V 3 bases and J 10 bases; bases outside gene matches: 0. CDR1 and CDR2 (germline): MGHRA, YSYEKL. This clonotype was sampled from a woman in her fifties or sixties in good health. The sample comprised CD8+ T cells sorted from blood. The chain uses TRBV4-1 and TRBJ2-1; 7 positions match TRBD2. CDR3 protein: CASSQGLEQFF. The CDR3 DNA sequence: TGCGCCAGCAGCCAGGGACTAGAGCAGTTCTTC.